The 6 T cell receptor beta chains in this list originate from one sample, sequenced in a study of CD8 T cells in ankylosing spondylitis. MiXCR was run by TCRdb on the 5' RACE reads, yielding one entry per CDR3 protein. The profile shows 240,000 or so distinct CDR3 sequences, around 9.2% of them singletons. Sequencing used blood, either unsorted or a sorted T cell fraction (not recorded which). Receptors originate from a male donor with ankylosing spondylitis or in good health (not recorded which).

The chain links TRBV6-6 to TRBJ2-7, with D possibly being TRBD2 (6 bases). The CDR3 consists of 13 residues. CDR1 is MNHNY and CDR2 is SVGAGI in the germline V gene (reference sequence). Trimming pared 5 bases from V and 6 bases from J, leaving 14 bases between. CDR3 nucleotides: TGTGCCAGCAGTGAGGGACTCGGGATCGAGCAGTACTTC. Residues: CASSEGLGIEQYF.

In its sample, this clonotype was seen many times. In nucleotides, the CDR3 is TGCGCCAGCAGCAGGGACCGCTACGAGCAGTACTTC. Protein sequence: CASSRDRYEQYF. This chain links TRBV5-1 with TRBJ2-7, with D perhaps assigned TRBD1 or TRBD2 (5 bases each). V shed 4 bases and J shed 3 bases, with 8 bases lying between them. The CDR3 contains 12 residues. Germline CDR1 and CDR2: SGHRS and YFSETQ.

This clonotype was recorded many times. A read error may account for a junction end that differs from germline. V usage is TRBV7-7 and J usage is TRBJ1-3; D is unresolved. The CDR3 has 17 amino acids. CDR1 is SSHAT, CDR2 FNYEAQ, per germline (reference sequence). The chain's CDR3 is CASSFWQRRVSGNTIYF. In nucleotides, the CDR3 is TGTGCTAGCAGCTTCTGGCAGAGGAGAGTCTCTGGAAACACCATATATTTT.

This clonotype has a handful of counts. The DNA of the CDR3 is TGCGCCAGCAGCTCAGGGACAGGGGGCTCAAAAAACATTCAGTACTTC. This codes for CASSSGTGGSKNIQYF. The genes are TRBV5-1 and TRBJ2-4; TRBD1 matches at 12 bases. With 3 bases clipped from V and 4 bases from J, the junction kept 5 bases outside the gene matches. In germline, CDR1 is SGHRS, CDR2 YFSETQ. This CDR3 region has 16 residues.

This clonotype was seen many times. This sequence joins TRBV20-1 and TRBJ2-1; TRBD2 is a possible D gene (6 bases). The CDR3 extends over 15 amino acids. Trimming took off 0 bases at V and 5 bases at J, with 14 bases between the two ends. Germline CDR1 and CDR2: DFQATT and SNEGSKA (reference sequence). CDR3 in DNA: TGCAGTGCTAGAGAAACCGGGACTGGAAACAATGAGCAGTTCTTC. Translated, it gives CSARETGTGNNEQFF.

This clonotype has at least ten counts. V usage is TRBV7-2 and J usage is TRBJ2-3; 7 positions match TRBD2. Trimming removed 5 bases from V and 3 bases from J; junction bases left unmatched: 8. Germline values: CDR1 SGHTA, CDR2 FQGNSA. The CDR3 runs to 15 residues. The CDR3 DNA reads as TGTGCCAGCAGCCCCGGGCGGGGGTATACAGATACGCAGTATTTT. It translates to CASSPGRGYTDTQYF.